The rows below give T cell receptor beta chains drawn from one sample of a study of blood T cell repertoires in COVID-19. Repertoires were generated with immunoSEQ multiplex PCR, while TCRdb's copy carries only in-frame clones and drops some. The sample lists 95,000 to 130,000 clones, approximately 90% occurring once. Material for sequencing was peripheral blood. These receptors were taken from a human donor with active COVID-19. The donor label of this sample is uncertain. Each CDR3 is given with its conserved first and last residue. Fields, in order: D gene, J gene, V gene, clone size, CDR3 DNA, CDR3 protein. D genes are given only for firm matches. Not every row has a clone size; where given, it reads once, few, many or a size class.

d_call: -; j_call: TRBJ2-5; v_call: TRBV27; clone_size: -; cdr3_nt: TGTGCCAGCAGTTTAGACGGGGTCCCGGGCGAGACCCAGTACTTC; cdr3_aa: CASSLDGVPGETQYF
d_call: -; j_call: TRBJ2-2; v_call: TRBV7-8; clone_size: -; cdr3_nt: TGTGCCAGCAGCTTAGGTCTGAACACCGGGGAGCTGTTTTTT; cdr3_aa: CASSLGLNTGELFF
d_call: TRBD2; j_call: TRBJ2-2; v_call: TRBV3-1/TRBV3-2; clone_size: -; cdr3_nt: TGTGCCAGCAGAAGCGGGGGACGGAACACCGGGGAGCTGTTTTTT; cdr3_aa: CASRSGGRNTGELFF
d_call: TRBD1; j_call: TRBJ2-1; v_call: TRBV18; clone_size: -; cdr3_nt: TGTGCCAGCCACCGGGACAGGGGGCTTAATGAGCAGTTCTTC; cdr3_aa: CASHRDRGLNEQFF
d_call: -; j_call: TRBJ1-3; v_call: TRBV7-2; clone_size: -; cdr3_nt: TGTGCCAGCAGGGTACGAACGACAGACGGAAACACCATATATTTT; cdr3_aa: CASRVRTTDGNTIYF
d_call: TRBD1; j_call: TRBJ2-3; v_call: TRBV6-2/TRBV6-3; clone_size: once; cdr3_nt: TGTGCCAGCAGTTACCGACCGACAGGGTATGCAGATACGCAGTATTTT; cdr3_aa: CASSYRPTGYADTQYF
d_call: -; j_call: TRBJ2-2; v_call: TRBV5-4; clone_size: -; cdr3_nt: TGTGCCAGCAGCTTAAGAGGAAACACCGGGGAGCTGTTTTTT; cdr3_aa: CASSLRGNTGELFF
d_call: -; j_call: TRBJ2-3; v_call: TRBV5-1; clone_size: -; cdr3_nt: TGCGCCAGCAGCTTCAGAGGCAGTTTACCAGATACGCAGTATTTT; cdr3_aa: CASSFRGSLPDTQYF
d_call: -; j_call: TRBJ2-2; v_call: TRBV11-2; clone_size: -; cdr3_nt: TGTGCCAGCAGACTACGGCCCAGCGGGTCTAGGGGGGAGCTGTTTTTT; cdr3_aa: CASRLRPSGSRGELFF
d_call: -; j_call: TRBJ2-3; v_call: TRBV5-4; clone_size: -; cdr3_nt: TGTGCCAGCAGCCTAAAGTCGGGTTCAGTCACAGATACGCAGTATTTT; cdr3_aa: CASSLKSGSVTDTQYF
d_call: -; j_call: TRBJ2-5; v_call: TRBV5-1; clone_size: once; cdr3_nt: TGCGCCAGCAGCTTCTCTCCTCAAGAGACCCAGTACTTC; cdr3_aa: CASSFSPQETQYF
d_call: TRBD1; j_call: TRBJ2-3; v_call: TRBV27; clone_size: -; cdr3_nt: TGTGCCAGCAGTTTTATAGGACAGGGGGGCACAGATACGCAGTATTTT; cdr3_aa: CASSFIGQGGTDTQYF
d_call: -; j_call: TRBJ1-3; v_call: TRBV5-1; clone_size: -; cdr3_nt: TGCGCCAGCAGCGTCCAACAGGGTGGAAACACCATATATTTT; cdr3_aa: CASSVQQGGNTIYF
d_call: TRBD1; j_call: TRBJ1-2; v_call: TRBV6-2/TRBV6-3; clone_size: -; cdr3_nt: TGTGCCAGCAGTTCACCGGGACAGGAGACCTTCTATGGCTACACCTTC; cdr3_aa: CASSSPGQETFYGYTF